The sequence of this TCR beta chain was determined in a study of blood T cell repertoires in COVID-19. Germline V gives CDR1 SGHKS, CDR2 YYEKEE (reference sequence). The germline V and J ends were trimmed by 2 bases and 3 bases, with 8 bases remaining between them. CDR3 length: 14 residues. The method was immunoSEQ multiplex PCR; TCRdb's version includes in-frame clones alone and lacks a portion of them. The repertoire holds roughly 30,000 clones, with more than 70% as singletons. Sequencing input: peripheral blood. The rearrangement joins TRBV5-5 to TRBJ1-4, with no clear D. This clonotype was sampled from a man older than 75 with active COVID-19. In nucleotides, the CDR3 is TGTGCCAGCAGCTTCGCAGGCTCTAATGAAAAACTGTTTTTT. Amino acid sequence: CASSFAGSNEKLFF.